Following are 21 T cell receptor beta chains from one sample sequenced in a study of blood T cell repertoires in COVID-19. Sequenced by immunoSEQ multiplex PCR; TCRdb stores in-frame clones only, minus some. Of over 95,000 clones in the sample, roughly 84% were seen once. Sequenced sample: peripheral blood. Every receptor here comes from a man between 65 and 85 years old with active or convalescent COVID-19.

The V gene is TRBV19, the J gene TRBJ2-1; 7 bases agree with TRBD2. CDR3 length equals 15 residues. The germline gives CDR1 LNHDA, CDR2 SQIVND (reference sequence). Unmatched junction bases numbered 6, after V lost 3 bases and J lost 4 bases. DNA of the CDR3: TGTGCCAGTAGTATGTCCGGGGGGTGGTACAATGAGCAGTTCTTC. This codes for CASSMSGGWYNEQFF.

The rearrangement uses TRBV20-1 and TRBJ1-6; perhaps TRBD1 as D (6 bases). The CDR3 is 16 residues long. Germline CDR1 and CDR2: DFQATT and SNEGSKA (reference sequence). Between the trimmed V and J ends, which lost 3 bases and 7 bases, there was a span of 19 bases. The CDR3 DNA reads TGCAGTGCTAGTTATGTGGGGGGGGCTATAAATTCACCCCTCCACTTT. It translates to CSASYVGGAINSPLHF.

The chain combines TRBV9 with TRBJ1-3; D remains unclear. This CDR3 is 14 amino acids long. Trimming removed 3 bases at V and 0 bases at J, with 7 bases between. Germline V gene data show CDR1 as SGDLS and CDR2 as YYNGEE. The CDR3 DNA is TGTGCCAGCAGCGCACACAGCTCTGGAAACACCATATATTTT. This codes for CASSAHSSGNTIYF.

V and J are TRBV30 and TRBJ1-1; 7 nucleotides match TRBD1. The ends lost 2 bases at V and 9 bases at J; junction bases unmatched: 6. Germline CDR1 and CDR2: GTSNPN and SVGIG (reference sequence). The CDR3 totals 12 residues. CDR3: CAWSHAGQKAFF. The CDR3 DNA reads TGTGCCTGGAGTCACGCGGGACAGAAAGCTTTCTTT.

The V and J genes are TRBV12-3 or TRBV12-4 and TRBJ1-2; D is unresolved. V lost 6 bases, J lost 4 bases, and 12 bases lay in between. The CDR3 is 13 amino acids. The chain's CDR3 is CASSPRGAYGYTF. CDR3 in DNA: TGTGCCAGCAGCCCCCGGGGAGCCTATGGCTACACCTTC.

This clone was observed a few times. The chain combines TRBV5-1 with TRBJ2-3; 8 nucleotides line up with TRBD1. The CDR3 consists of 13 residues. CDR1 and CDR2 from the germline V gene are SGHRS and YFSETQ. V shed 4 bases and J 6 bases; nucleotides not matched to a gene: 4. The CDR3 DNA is TGCGCCAGCAGCGACTACAGGGGGGATACGCAGTATTTT. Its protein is CASSDYRGDTQYF.

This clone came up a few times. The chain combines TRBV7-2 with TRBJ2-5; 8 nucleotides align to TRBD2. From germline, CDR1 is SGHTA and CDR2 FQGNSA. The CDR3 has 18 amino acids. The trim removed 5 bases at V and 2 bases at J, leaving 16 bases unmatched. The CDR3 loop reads CASSPDLTGGGRQETQYF. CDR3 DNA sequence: TGTGCCAGCAGCCCGGACCTGACTGGCGGGGGGAGACAAGAGACCCAGTACTTC. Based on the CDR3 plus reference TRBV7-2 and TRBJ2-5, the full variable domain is GAGVSQSPSNKVTEKGKDVELRCDPISGHTALYWYRQSLGQGLEFLIYFQGNSAPDKSGLPSDRFSAERTGGSVSTLTIQRTQQEDSAVYLCASSPDLTGGGRQETQYFGPGTRLLVL.

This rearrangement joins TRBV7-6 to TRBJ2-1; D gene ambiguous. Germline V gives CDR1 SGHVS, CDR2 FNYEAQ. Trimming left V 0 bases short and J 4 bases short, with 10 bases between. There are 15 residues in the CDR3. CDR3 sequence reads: CASSLASRTYNEQFF. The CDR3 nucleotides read TGTGCCAGCAGCTTAGCGTCCCGCACTTACAATGAGCAGTTCTTC. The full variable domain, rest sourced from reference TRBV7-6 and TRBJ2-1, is GAGVSQSPRYKVTKRGQDVALRCDPISGHVSLYWYRQALGQGPEFLTYFNYEAQQDKSGLPNDRFSAERPEGSISTLTIQRTEQRDSAMYRCASSLASRTYNEQFFGPGTRLTVL.

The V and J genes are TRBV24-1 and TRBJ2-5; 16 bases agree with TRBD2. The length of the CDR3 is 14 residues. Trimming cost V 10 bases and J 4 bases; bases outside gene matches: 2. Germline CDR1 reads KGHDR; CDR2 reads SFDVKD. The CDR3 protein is CATGTSGGVETQYF. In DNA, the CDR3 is TGTGCCACTGGGACTAGCGGGGGGGTAGAGACCCAGTACTTC.

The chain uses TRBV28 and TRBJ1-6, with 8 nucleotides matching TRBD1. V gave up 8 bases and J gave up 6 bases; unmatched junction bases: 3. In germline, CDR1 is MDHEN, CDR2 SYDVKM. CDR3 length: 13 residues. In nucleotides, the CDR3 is TGTGCCAGCCAGGGGGCGGGTAATTCACCCCTCCACTTT. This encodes CASQGAGNSPLHF.

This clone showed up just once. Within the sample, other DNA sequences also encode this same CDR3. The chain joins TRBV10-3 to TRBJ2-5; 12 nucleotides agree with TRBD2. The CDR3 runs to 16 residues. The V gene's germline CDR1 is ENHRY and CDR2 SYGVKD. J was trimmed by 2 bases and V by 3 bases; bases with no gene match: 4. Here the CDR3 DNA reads TGTGCCATCAGTGATTCGCTAGCGGGGGGGCAAGAGACCCAGTACTTC. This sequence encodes CAISDSLAGGQETQYF.

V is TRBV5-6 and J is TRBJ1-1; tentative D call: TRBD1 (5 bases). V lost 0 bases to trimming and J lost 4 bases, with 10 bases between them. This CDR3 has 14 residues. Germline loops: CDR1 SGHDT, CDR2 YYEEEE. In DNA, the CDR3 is TGTGCCAGCAGCTTGGCCGGGGGGAGCACTGAAGCTTTCTTT. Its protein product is CASSLAGGSTEAFF.

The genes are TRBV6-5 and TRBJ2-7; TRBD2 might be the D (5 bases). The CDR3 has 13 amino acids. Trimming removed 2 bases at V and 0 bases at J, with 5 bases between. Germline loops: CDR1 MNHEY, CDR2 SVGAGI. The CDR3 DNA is TGTGCCAGCAGTTACGAGGGCTCCTACGAGCAGTACTTC. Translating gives CASSYEGSYEQYF.

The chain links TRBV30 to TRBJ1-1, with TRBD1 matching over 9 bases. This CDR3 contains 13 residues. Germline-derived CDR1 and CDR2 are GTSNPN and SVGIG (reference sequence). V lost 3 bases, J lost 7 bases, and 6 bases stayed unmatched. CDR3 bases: TGTGCCTGGAGAGCGGGACAGGGTCTTGAAGCTTTCTTT. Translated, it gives CAWRAGQGLEAFF. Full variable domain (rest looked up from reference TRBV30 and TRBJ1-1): SQTIHQWPATLVQPVGSPLSLECTVEGTSNPNLYWYRQAAGRGLQLLFYSVGIGQISSEVPQNLSASRPQDRQFILSSKKLLLSDSGFYLCAWRAGQGLEAFFGQGTRLTVV.

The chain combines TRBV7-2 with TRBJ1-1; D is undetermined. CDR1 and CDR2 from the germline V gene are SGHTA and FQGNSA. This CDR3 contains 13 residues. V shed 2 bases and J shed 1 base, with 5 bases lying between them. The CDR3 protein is CASSLRGNTEAFF. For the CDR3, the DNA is TGTGCCAGCAGCTTAAGAGGGAACACTGAAGCTTTCTTT.

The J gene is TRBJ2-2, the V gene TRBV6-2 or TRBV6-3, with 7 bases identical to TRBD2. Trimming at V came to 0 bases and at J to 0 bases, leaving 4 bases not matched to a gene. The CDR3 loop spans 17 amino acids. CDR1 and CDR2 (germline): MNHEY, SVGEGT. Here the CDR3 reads CASSYSWGGANTGELFF. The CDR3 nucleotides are TGTGCCAGCAGTTACTCGTGGGGGGGGGCGAACACCGGGGAGCTGTTTTTT.

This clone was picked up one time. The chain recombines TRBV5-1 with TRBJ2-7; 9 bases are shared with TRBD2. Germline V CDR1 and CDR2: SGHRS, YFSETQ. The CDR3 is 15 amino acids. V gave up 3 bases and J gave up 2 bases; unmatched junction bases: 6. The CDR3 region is CASSYIAGAAYEQYF. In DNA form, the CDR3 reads TGCGCCAGCAGCTACATAGCGGGGGCCGCCTACGAGCAGTACTTC.

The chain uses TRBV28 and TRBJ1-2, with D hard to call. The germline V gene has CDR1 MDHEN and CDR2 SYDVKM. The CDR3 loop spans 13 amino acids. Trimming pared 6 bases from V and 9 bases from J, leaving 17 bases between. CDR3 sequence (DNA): TGTGCCAGCAGCGAAGGGAGAGGGAATAGCTACACCTTC. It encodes CASSEGRGNSYTF.

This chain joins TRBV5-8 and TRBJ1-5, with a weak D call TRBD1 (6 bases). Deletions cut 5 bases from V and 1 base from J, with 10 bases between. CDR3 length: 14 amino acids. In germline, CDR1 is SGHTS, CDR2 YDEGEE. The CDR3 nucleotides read TGTGCCAGCAGTTTCAGGGGAAGCAATCAGCCCCAGCATTTT. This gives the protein CASSFRGSNQPQHF.

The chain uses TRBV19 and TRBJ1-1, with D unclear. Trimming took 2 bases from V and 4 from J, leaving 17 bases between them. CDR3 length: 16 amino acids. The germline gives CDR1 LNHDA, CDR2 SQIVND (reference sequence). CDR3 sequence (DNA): TGTGCCAGTAGTATATGGCGGGGTCAAAAGGGCACTGAAGCTTTCTTT. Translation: CASSIWRGQKGTEAFF. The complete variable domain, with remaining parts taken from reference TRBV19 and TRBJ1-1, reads DGGITQSPKYLFRKEGQNVTLSCEQNLNHDAMYWYRQDPGQGLRLIYYSQIVNDFQKGDIAEGYSVSREKKESFPLTVTSAQKNPTAFYLCASSIWRGQKGTEAFFGQGTRLTVV.

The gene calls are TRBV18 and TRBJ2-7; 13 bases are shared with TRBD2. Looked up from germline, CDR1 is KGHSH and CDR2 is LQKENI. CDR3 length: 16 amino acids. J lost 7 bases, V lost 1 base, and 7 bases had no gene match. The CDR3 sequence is CASSPRGTSGVQEQYF. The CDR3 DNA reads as TGTGCCAGCTCACCACGCGGGACTAGCGGGGTCCAGGAGCAGTACTTC.